A single T cell receptor beta chain is shown here with its context. Study processing details: How many nucleated cells were present was estimated from reference gene primer amplification. Method: immunoSEQ multiplex PCR; TCRdb's copy keeps in-frame clones and lacks some. V and J calls and clone size come straight from that table; D and trimming were deduced from the DNA. The table includes about 50,000 clones, more than 75% detected once. The V segment lost 9 bases and the J segment 4 bases; nucleotides outside the gene matches: 4. Germline values: CDR1 MDHEN, CDR2 SYDVKM. This CDR3 is 14 amino acids long. This record belongs to a study of blood T cell repertoires in COVID-19. In the study overall: The United States, Italy and Spain supplied acute and convalescent COVID-19 samples.

Source material: peripheral blood. This sequence was found in a man aged 60-69 years with active or convalescent COVID-19. J is TRBJ2-2 and V is TRBV28; 11 positions agree with TRBD1. CDR3 DNA sequence: TGTGCCAGTAGGACAGGGGGCATCACCGGGGAGCTGTTTTTT. This codes for CASRTGGITGELFF. Variable domain in full (rest from reference TRBV28 and TRBJ2-2): DVKVTQSSRYLVKRTGEKVFLECVQDMDHENMFWYRQDPGLGLRLIYFSYDVKMKEKGDIPEGYSVSREKKERFSLILESASTNQTSMYLCASRTGGITGELFFGEGSRLTVL.